This T cell receptor beta chain was sequenced for a study of shared clonotypes between healthy human individuals. Broader study findings: The rarefaction results pointed to incomplete sorted-subset sequencing despite large depth.

Naive CD8 cells lacked CD45RO, underwent positive selection for CCR7 and left out terminally differentiated effector memory CD45RA+ cells. Concerning this clone: The target antigen is unknown.

Per sorted-subset replicate PCR, input was roughly 220 ng DNA, representing around 29,000 T cell genomes. Authors' data handling: ImmunoSEQ gave junction-only sequences without quality scores, so filtering differed. Generated by immunoSEQ multiplex PCR, the TCRdb table keeps only in-frame clones and is missing some. V, J and clone size are taken as reported in that table, and D and trimming were inferred from the DNA itself. The sample has fewer than 1 million clones; around 96% are singletons. This CDR3 has 12 residues. The germline CDR1 and CDR2 sequences are MNHEY and SMNVEV (reference sequence). V gave up 8 bases and J gave up 3 bases, with 5 bases separating them.

This chain uses TRBV27 with TRBJ2-6; D is undetermined. The source is a man in his thirties or forties in good health. The sample taken for sequencing was naive CD8+ T cells sorted from blood. The CDR3 here is CASGFGANVLTF. The DNA of the CDR3 is TGTGCCAGCGGGTTTGGGGCCAACGTCCTGACTTTC.